This T cell receptor beta chain was observed in a study of human T cells and chemical hapten exposure. Whole-study context: Small volume differences among pooled libraries mainly caused per-sample TCR yield variation.

Time point denoted: healthy volunteer bleed at 2 weeks. The starting material, unfractionated whole blood, was used for total RNA extraction. Remarks on this clonotype: Its target is unknown.

In the original processing: Sample TCR counts, which ranged from roughly 23,224 to 750,000, had a median of 95,638. From the RACE reads, TCRdb called clonotypes with MiXCR, one entry per CDR3 protein. Clone size and V and J calls follow TCRdb, not the original study. This sample has about 130,000 distinct CDR3 sequences, with 8.5% to 9.5% found just once. General study points: TCRs whose frequency exceeded 1 in 1000 remained the same following DPC sensitization.

Per the germline V gene, CDR1 is SGHTA and CDR2 is FQGNSA. The trim removed 5 bases at V and 8 bases at J, leaving 9 bases unmatched. The CDR3 is made up of 15 amino acids. The sequenced sample was whole blood. The source is a male donor in good health. Some clones in this sample may be carry-over from other donors' samples. V gene TRBV7-2 combines with J gene TRBJ1-4; TRBD1 agrees at 9 bases. CDR3 in DNA: TGTGCCAGCAGCAAACTACAGGGGGCAGGCGAAAAACTGTTTTTT. Residues: CASSKLQGAGEKLFF. Full variable domain (rest looked up from reference TRBV7-2 and TRBJ1-4): GAGVSQSPSNKVTEKGKDVELRCDPISGHTALYWYRQSLGQGLEFLIYFQGNSAPDKSGLPSDRFSAERTGGSVSTLTIQRTQQEDSAVYLCASSKLQGAGEKLFFGSGTQLSVL.